This T cell receptor beta chain stems from a study of cytomegalovirus exposure and HLA in healthy donors. The repertoire was sequenced with immunoSEQ multiplex PCR; TCRdb's copy has only in-frame clones and lacks some. The table lists about 120,000 clones, around nine tenths of them singletons. Regarding this clone: Its antigen is as yet unknown.

The study's findings and limits: Subsequent analysis revealed that first-cohort TCR clusters tended to co-occur in the 120 or so validation repertoires. The study flagged around 160 TCR beta chains as cytomegalovirus-associated. A few CMV-associated chains were confirmed in vitro to be specific for CMV antigens.

V was pared by 3 bases and J by 3 bases, with 4 bases of the junction left unmatched. CDR3 size: 14 residues. Per the germline V gene, CDR1 is MDHEN and CDR2 is SYDVKM. The TCR originated in a woman between 18 and 29 years old in good health and CMV-seronegative. The chain uses TRBV28 and TRBJ2-7; 8 nucleotides align to TRBD2. Sequenced sample: PBMCs. The CDR3 here is CASSFLLADYEQYF. CDR3 in DNA: TGTGCCAGCAGTTTTCTACTAGCGGACTACGAGCAGTACTTC.